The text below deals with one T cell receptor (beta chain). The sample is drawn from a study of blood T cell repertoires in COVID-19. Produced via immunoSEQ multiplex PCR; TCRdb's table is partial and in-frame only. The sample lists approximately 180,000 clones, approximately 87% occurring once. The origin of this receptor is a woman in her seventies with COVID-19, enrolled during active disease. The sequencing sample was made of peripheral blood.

The chain's CDR3 is CASSQQGARGYTF. The CDR3 DNA reads as TGTGCCAGCAGTCAACAGGGGGCGCGTGGCTACACCTTC. The rearrangement uses TRBV12-3 or TRBV12-4 and TRBJ1-2; 9 nucleotides line up with TRBD1. Losses at the gene ends were 5 bases for V and 7 bases for J; bases not matched to a gene: 5. The CDR3 is made up of 13 amino acids.